The 16 T cell receptor beta chains given below trace back to one sample, sequenced in a study of T cell responses to AZD1222 COVID-19 vaccine (dated by TCRdb to about 2021). What the time point label conveys for this sample: baseline before first vaccination. Interpreted using the paper, the treatment or condition label stands for: meningococcal conjugate vaccine given as trial control. Receptor amplification or capture employed the immunoSEQ multiplex PCR assay. TCRdb provides this immuneACCESS table in a form limited to in-frame rearrangements. Some clones are lacking; in checked studies, under half of them reflect an unresolved V gene, and why the rest are absent is not known. The sample contains approximately 100,000 clones, 88% of them found a single time. Together, the top ten hold about 13% of the sample. This specimen was peripheral blood, taken on day 0 of MenACWY control vaccination. The receptors were gathered from an adult in good health.

This clone has just one count. This chain connects TRBV4-3 to TRBJ2-3, with a tentative D call TRBD2 (7 bases). The CDR3 consists of 15 residues. The V end was cut by 4 bases, the J end by 3 bases, with 14 bases between. Looked up from germline, CDR1 is LGHNA and CDR2 is YSLEER. The CDR3 is CASSLRGGETDTQYF. As DNA, the CDR3 is TGCGCCAGCAGCCTTAGGGGGGGGGAGACAGATACGCAGTATTTT.

The rearrangement uses TRBV15 and TRBJ2-1; 12 positions agree with TRBD2. V lost 4 bases, J lost 0 bases, and 1 base stayed unmatched. The germline V gene has CDR1 LNHNV and CDR2 YYDKDF (reference sequence). The CDR3 has 16 residues. CDR3 region: CATSKTSGSSYNEQFF. The CDR3 nucleotides read TGTGCCACCAGCAAGACTAGCGGGAGCTCCTACAATGAGCAGTTCTTC.

The chain uses TRBV11-2 and TRBJ1-2; possible D gene TRBD1, 5 bases. The V end was cut by 3 bases, the J end by 6 bases, with 8 bases between. The CDR3 spans 12 residues. CDR1 is SGHAT, CDR2 FQNNGV, per germline. The CDR3 spells CASSFEGDGYTF. The DNA for the CDR3 is TGTGCCAGCAGCTTTGAAGGGGATGGCTACACCTTC.

The rearrangement joins TRBV4-3 to TRBJ2-3, with a weak D call TRBD1 (5 bases). The V end was cut by 0 bases, the J end by 8 bases, with 15 bases between. Per germline, CDR1 LGHNA and CDR2 YSLEER. This CDR3 region has 15 residues. In DNA, the CDR3 is TGCGCCAGCAGCCAAGAGACTGGCTGGGGCGGTACGCAGTATTTT. It codes for CASSQETGWGGTQYF.

The chain employs TRBV29-1 and TRBJ2-5; 7 positions match TRBD2. The CDR3 runs 13 residues. Germline V gives CDR1 SQVTM, CDR2 ANQGSEA. V lost 8 bases and J lost 1; bases outside the gene matches: 7. In DNA, the CDR3 is TGCAGCCATGGGGGAGGGCCCCAAGAGACCCAGTACTTC. Protein: CSHGGGPQETQYF.

The gene calls are TRBV6-2 or TRBV6-3 and TRBJ2-5; D not certain. Germline values: CDR1 MNHEY, CDR2 SVGEGT. The CDR3 sequence is 13 residues long. V was cut by 2 bases and J by 5 bases, with 9 bases left in between. CDR3 in amino acids: CASSYQELETQYF. CDR3 DNA: TGTGCCAGCAGTTACCAGGAGTTGGAGACCCAGTACTTC.

The chain combines TRBV29-1 with TRBJ2-7; TRBD1 is a possible D gene (6 bases). Trimming took off 3 bases at V and 3 bases at J, with 15 bases between the two ends. CDR1 and CDR2 (germline): SQVTM, ANQGSEA. The CDR3 consists of 14 residues. For the CDR3, the DNA is TGCAGCGTTGACACTGGGGGCGACATCTACGAGCAGTACTTC. It codes for CSVDTGGDIYEQYF.

V usage is TRBV30 and J usage is TRBJ1-2; 7 nucleotides agree with TRBD1. The J segment lost 0 bases and the V segment lost 5 bases, leaving 9 bases of the junction unmatched. The germline gives CDR1 GTSNPN, CDR2 SVGIG (reference sequence). The CDR3 sequence is 15 residues long. This CDR3 reads CAWFLGQRANYGYTF. The CDR3 DNA reads as TGTGCCTGGTTTTTGGGACAGAGAGCTAACTATGGCTACACCTTC. Based on the CDR3 plus reference TRBV30 and TRBJ1-2, the full variable domain is SQTIHQWPATLVQPVGSPLSLECTVEGTSNPNLYWYRQAAGRGLQLLFYSVGIGQISSEVPQNLSASRPQDRQFILSSKKLLLSDSGFYLCAWFLGQRANYGYTFGSGTRLTVV.

The CDR3 DNA is TGTGCCAGCAGTCGGGACTCCAACCCCAATTCACCCCTCCACTTT. Its protein product is CASSRDSNPNSPLHF. The chain joins TRBV2 to TRBJ1-6, with D possibly being TRBD1 (5 bases). The V gene's germline CDR1 is SNHLY and CDR2 FYNNEI. V was cut by 5 bases and J by 7 bases, with 15 bases left in between. The CDR3 spans 15 residues. The full variable domain, completed using reference TRBV2 and TRBJ1-6, is EPEVTQTPSHQVTQMGQEVILRCVPISNHLYFYWYRQILGQKVEFLVSFYNNEISEKSEIFDDQFSVERPDGSNFTLKIRSTKLEDSAMYFCASSRDSNPNSPLHFGNGTRLTVT.

The V call is TRBV18, the J call TRBJ2-5, with D perhaps assigned TRBD1 or TRBD2 (5 bases each). The germline V and J ends were trimmed by 1 base and 1 base, with 10 bases remaining between them. The CDR3 extends over 15 amino acids. Germline lookup yields CDR1 KGHSH and CDR2 LQKENI. In DNA form, the CDR3 reads TGTGCCAGCTCACCACAACCCGGGGCCCAAGAGACCCAGTACTTC. Translating gives CASSPQPGAQETQYF.

In regard to this clone: Since a much larger clone is just one base distant, this may be a read error. The CDR3 nucleotides read TGTGCCAGCAGCTCCGCCTACGAGCAGTACTTC. Amino acid sequence: CASSSAYEQYF. This sequence joins TRBV7-9 and TRBJ2-7; D gene uncertain. From germline, CDR1 is SEHNR and CDR2 FQNEAQ (reference sequence). V shed 4 bases and J shed 2 bases, with 3 bases lying between them. The CDR3 contains 11 residues.

This rearrangement joins TRBV27 to TRBJ1-2; a possible D gene is TRBD1 (6 bases). V lost 3 bases, J lost 2 bases, and 10 bases lay in between. Germline V lookup: CDR1 MNHEY, CDR2 SMNVEV (reference sequence). CDR3 length equals 14 residues. The CDR3 reads CASSFGGTNYGYTF. Written as DNA, the CDR3 is TGTGCCAGCAGTTTTGGGGGCACCAACTATGGCTACACCTTC.

V is TRBV6-5 and J is TRBJ2-7, with TRBD2 matching over 9 bases. The germline CDR1 and CDR2 sequences are MNHEY and SVGAGI. The CDR3 is 15 residues long. Trimming cost V 3 bases and J 3 bases; bases outside gene matches: 6. The CDR3 bases are TGTGCCAGCAGTTATAGTCCTAGCGGGGTCTACGAGCAGTACTTC. Protein sequence: CASSYSPSGVYEQYF.

This clone was recorded a few times. The V and J genes are TRBV7-8 and TRBJ1-5, with a possible D match to TRBD1 (6 bases). Trimming shortened V by 1 base and J by 1 base, and 8 bases separated the two germline ends. This CDR3 has 15 amino acids. Germline-derived CDR1 and CDR2 are SGHVS and FQNEAQ. The CDR3 spells CASSLDRASNQPQHF. CDR3 nucleotides: TGTGCCAGCAGCTTAGACAGGGCCAGCAATCAGCCCCAGCATTTT. Full variable domain (missing parts from reference TRBV7-8 and TRBJ1-5): GAGVSQSPRYKVAKRGQDVALRCDPISGHVSLFWYQQALGQGPEFLTYFQNEAQLDKSGLPSDRFFAERPEGSVSTLKIQRTQQEDSAVYLCASSLDRASNQPQHFGDGTRLSIL.

The gene calls are TRBV6-5 and TRBJ1-4; D is perhaps TRBD1 (6 bases). V lost 6 bases to trimming and J lost 4 bases, with 12 bases between them. This CDR3 comprises 14 residues. Germline V CDR1 and CDR2: MNHEY, SVGAGI. The CDR3 nucleotides read TGTGCCAGCAGCCGGACAGTCCTTAATGAAAAACTGTTTTTT. This translates into CASSRTVLNEKLFF.

This clone was found a few times. V usage is TRBV5-1 and J usage is TRBJ1-1; D might be TRBD1 (6 bases). The length of the CDR3 is 14 residues. The V gene lost 2 bases and the J gene lost 5 bases, with 13 bases spanning the gap. Germline CDR1 is SGHRS and CDR2 is YFSETQ. The CDR3 DNA reads TGCGCCAGCAGCTTCGGGGGGCCGGAAACTGAAGCTTTCTTT. Protein: CASSFGGPETEAFF.